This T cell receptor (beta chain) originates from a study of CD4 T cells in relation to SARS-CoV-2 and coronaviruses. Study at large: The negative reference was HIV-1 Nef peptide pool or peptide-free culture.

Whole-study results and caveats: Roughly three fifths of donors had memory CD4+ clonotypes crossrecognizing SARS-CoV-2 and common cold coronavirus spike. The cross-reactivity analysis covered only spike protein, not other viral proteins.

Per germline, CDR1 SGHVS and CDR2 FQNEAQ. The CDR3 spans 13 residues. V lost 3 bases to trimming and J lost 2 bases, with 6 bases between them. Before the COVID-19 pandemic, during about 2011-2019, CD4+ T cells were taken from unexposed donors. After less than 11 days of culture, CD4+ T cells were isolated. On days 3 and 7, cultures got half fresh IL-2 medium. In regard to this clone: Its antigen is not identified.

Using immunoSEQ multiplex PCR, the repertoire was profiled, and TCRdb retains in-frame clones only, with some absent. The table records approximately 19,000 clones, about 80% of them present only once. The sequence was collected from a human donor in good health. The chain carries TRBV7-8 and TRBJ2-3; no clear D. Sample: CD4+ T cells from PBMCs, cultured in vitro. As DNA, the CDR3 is TGTGCCAGCAGCTTCATACACACAGATACGCAGTATTTT. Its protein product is CASSFIHTDTQYF.